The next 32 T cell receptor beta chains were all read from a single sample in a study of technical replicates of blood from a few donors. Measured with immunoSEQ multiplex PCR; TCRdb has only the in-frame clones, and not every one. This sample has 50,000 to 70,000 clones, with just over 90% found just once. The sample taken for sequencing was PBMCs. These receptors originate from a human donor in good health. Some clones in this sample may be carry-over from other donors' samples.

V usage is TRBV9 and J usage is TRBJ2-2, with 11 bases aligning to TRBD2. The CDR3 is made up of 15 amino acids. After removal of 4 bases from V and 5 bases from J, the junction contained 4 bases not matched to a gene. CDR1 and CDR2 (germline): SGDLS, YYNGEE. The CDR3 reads CASSKLAGVTGELFF. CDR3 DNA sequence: TGTGCCAGCAGCAAACTAGCGGGAGTTACCGGGGAGCTGTTTTTT. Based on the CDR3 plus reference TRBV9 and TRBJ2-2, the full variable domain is DSGVTQTPKHLITATGQRVTLRCSPRSGDLSVYWYQQSLDQGLQFLIQYYNGEERAKGNILERFSAQQFPDLHSELNLSSLELGDSALYFCASSKLAGVTGELFFGEGSRLTVL.

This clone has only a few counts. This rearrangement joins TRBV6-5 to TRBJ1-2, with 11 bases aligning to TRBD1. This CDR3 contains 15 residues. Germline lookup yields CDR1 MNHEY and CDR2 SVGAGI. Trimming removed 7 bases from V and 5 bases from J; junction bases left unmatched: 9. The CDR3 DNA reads TGTGCCAGCACCCTGGGACAGGGGGTGTGGTATGGCTACACCTTC. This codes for CASTLGQGVWYGYTF.

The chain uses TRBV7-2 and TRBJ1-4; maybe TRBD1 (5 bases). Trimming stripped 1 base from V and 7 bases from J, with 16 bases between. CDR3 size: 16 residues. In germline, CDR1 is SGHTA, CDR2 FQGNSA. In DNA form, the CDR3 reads TGTGCCAGCAGCTTAGGAGAAGTGGGCAGGGCTGAAAAACTGTTTTTT. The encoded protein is CASSLGEVGRAEKLFF.

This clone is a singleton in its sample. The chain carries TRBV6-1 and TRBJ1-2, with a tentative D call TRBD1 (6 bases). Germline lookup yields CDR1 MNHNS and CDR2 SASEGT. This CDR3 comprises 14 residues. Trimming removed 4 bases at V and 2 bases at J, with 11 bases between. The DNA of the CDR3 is TGTGCCAGCAGTGGGACCCAGGGGAACTATGGCTACACCTTC. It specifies CASSGTQGNYGYTF.

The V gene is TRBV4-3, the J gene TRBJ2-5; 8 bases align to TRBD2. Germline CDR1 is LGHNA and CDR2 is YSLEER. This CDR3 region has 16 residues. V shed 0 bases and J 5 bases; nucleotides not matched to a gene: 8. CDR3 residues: CASSQDFAGGGETQYF. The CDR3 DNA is TGCGCCAGCAGCCAAGATTTCGCGGGAGGTGGTGAGACCCAGTACTTC.

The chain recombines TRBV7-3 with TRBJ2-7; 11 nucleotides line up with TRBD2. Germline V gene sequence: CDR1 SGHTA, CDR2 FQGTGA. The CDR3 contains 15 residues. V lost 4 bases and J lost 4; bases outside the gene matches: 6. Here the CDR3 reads CASSSGTSGRYEQYF. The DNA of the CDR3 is TGTGCCAGCAGCTCAGGGACTAGCGGAAGATACGAGCAGTACTTC.

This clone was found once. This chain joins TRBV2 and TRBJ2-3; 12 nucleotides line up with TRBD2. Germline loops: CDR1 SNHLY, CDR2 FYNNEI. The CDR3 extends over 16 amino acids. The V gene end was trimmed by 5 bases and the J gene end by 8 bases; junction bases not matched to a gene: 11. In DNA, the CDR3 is TGTGCCAGCAGTCTAGCGGGAGGGCCCTCGGGGGGTACGCAGTATTTT. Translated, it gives CASSLAGGPSGGTQYF.

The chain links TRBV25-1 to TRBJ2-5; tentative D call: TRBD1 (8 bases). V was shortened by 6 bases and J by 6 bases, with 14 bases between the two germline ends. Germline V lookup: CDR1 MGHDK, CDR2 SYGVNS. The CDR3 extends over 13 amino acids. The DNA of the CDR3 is TGTGCCAGCAGCGGACAGGGACTAAAGACCCAGTACTTC. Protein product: CASSGQGLKTQYF.

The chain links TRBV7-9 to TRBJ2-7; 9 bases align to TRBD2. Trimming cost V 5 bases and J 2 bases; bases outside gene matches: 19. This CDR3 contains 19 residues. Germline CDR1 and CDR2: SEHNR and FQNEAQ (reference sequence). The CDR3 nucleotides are TGTGCCAGCAGCCAAAGGTCGGGGACTAGCAAGACTTTAACCTACGAGCAGTACTTC. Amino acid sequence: CASSQRSGTSKTLTYEQYF.

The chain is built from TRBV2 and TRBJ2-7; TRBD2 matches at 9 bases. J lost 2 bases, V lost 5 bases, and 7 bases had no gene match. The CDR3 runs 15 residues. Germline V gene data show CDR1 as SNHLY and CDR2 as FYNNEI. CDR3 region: CASSKEAGGAYEQYF. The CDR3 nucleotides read TGTGCCAGCAGTAAGGAAGCGGGAGGCGCCTACGAGCAGTACTTC.

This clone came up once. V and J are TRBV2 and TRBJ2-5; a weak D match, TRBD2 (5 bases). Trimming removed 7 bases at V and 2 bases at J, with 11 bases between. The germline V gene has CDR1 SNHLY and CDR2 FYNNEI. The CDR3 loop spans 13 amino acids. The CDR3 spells CASMRAEQETQYF. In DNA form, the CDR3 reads TGTGCCAGCATGAGGGCGGAGCAAGAGACCCAGTACTTC.

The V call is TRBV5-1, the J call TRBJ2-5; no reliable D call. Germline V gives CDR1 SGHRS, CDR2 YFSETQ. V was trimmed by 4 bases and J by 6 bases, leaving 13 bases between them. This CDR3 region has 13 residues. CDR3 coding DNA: TGCGCCAGCAGCACGCTTGACACCCAGACCCAGTACTTC. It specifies CASSTLDTQTQYF.

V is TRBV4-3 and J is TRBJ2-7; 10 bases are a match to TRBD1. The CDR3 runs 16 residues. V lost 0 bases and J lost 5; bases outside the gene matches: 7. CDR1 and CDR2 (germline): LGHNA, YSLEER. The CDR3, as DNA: TGCGCCAGCAGCCAAGATCTTAGACAGGGGGCAGACGAGCAGTACTTC. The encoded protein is CASSQDLRQGADEQYF.

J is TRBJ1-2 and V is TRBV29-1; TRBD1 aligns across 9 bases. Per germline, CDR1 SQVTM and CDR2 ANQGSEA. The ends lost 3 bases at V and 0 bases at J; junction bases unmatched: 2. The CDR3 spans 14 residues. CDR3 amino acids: CSVDGTGSNYGYTF. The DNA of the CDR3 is TGCAGCGTTGATGGGACAGGGTCTAACTATGGCTACACCTTC.

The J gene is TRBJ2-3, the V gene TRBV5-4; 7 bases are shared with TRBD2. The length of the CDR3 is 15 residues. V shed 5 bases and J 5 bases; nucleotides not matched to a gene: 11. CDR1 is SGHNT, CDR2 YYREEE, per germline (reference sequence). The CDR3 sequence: CASSGRGAGGDTQYF. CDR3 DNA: TGTGCCAGCAGTGGGAGGGGCGCTGGGGGAGATACGCAGTATTTT.

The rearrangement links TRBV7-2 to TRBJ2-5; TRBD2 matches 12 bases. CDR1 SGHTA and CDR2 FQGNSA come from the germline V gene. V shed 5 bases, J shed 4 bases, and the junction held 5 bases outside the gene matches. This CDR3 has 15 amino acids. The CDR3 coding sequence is TGTGCCAGCAGCAACCTAGCGGGAGGGGGAGAGACCCAGTACTTC. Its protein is CASSNLAGGGETQYF.

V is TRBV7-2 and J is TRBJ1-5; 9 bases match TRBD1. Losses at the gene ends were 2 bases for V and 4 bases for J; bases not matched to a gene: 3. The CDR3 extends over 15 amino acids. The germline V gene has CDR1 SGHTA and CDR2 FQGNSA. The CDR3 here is CASSLLGTGNQPQHF. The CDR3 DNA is TGTGCCAGCAGCTTACTCGGGACAGGGAATCAGCCCCAGCATTTT.

The CDR3 DNA is TGTGCCTGGAGTGGGACAGGGCGGGCTGCCGGGGAGCTGTTTTTT. Translated, it gives CAWSGTGRAAGELFF. V usage is TRBV30 and J usage is TRBJ2-2; 8 positions agree with TRBD1. The CDR3 is 15 residues long. Germline-derived CDR1 and CDR2 are GTSNPN and SVGIG (reference sequence). V trimming: 1 base; J trimming: 6 bases; junction bases outside the gene matches: 7.

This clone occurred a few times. As DNA, the CDR3 is TGTGCCAGCAGCTTCTTGGAAGGGGGAGTCGGGGAGCTGTTTTTT. Residues: CASSFLEGGVGELFF. The rearrangement uses TRBV7-9 and TRBJ2-2, with TRBD1 as a possible D gene (6 bases). The CDR3 is 15 amino acids. Trimming left V 3 bases short and J 7 bases short, with 15 bases between. Germline V gives CDR1 SEHNR, CDR2 FQNEAQ (reference sequence).

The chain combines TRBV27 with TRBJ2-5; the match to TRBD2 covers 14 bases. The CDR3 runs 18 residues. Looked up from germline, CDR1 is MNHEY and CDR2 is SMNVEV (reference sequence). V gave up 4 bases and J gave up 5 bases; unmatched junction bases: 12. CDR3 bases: TGTGCCAGCAGTTCCACCCTGGGGACTAGCGGGAGACAGGAGACCCAGTACTTC. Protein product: CASSSTLGTSGRQETQYF.

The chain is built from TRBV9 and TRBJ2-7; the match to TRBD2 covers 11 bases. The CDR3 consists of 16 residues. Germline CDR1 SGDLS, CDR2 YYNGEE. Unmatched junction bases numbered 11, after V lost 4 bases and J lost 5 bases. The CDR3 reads CASSPGTSGRLNEQYF. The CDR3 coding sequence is TGTGCCAGCAGCCCGGGGACTAGCGGACGCCTGAACGAGCAGTACTTC.

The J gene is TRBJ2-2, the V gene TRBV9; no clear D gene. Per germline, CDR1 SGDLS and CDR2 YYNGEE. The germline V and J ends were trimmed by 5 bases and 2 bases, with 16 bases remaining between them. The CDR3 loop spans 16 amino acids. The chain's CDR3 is CASSPELLYNTGELFF. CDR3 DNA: TGTGCCAGCAGTCCTGAGCTTCTCTATAACACCGGGGAGCTGTTTTTT. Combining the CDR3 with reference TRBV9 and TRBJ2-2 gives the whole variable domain DSGVTQTPKHLITATGQRVTLRCSPRSGDLSVYWYQQSLDQGLQFLIQYYNGEERAKGNILERFSAQQFPDLHSELNLSSLELGDSALYFCASSPELLYNTGELFFGEGSRLTVL.

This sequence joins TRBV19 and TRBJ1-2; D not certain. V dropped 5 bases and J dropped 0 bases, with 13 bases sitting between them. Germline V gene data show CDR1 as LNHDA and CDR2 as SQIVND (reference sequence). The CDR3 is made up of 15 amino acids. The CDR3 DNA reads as TGTGCCAGTAGTTGGCAACCGACACCTAACTATGGCTACACCTTC. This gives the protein CASSWQPTPNYGYTF.

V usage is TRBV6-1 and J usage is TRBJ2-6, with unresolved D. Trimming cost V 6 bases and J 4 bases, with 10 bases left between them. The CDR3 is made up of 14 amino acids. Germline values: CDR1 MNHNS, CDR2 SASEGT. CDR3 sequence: CASRRDIGANVLTF. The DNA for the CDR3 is TGTGCCAGCAGACGCGATATAGGGGCCAACGTCCTGACTTTC.

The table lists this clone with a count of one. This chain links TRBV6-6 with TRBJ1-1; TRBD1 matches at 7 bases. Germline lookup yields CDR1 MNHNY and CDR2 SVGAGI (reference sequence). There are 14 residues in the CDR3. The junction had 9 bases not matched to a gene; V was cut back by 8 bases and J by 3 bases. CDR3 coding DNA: TGTGCCAGCTTATCCGGGACAGCCGACACTGAAGCTTTCTTT. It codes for CASLSGTADTEAFF.

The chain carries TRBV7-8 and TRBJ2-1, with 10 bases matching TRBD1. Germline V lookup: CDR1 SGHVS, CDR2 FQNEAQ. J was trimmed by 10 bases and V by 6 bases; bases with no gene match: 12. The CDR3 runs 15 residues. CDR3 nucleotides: TGTGCCAGCAGGAACCGGGACAGGGGTCTCGACGAGCAGTTCTTC. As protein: CASRNRDRGLDEQFF.

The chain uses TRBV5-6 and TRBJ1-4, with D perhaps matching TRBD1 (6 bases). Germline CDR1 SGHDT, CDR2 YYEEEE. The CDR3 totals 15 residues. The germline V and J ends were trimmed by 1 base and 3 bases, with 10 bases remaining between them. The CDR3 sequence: CASSLLGASNEKLFF. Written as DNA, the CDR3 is TGTGCCAGCAGCTTGCTGGGGGCATCTAATGAAAAACTGTTTTTT.

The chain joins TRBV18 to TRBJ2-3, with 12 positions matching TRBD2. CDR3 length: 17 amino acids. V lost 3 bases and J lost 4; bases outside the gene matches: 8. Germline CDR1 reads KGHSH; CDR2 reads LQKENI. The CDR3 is CASSPSSGRAVADTQYF. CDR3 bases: TGTGCCAGCTCACCCTCTAGCGGGAGGGCCGTCGCAGATACGCAGTATTTT.

The CDR3 DNA reads TGTGCCAGCTCATACCGGGACAGAGTGAACACTGAAGCTTTCTTT. Protein product: CASSYRDRVNTEAFF. This chain links TRBV18 with TRBJ1-1; 7 bases match TRBD1. The J segment lost 0 bases and the V segment lost 5 bases, leaving 6 bases of the junction unmatched. The CDR3 sequence is 15 residues long. Germline CDR1 and CDR2: KGHSH and LQKENI.

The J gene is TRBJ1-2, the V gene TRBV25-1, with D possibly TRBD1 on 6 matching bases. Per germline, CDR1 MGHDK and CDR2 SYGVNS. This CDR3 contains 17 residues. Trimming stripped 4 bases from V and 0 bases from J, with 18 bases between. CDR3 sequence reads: CASSATVGQSANYGYTF. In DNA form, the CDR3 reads TGTGCCAGCAGTGCGACCGTCGGACAGTCCGCTAACTATGGCTACACCTTC.

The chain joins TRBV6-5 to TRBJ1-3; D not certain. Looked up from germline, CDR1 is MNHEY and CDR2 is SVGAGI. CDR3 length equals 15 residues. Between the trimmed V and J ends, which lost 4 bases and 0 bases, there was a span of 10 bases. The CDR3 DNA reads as TGTGCCAGCAGTTCGAACTTAGTCTCTGGAAACACCATATATTTT. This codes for CASSSNLVSGNTIYF.

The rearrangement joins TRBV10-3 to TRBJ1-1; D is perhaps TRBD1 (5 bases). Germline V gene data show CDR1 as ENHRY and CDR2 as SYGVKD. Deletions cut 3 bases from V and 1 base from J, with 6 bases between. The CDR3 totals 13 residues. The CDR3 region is CAISEQENTEAFF. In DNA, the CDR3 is TGTGCCATCAGTGAACAGGAGAACACTGAAGCTTTCTTT.